The clone carrying this T cell receptor (beta chain) was observed a single time. Its target is unknown. Because it lacks the conserved phenylalanine or tryptophan at the end, this CDR3 is likely a read error. TCRbeta libraries were built with three rounds of nested PCR, modified from ARM-PCR. TCRdb reprocessed the multiplex PCR reads with MiXCR, giving one entry per CDR3 protein. The sample has some 80,000 distinct CDR3 sequences; about 80% are singletons. RNA was extracted from bulk tissue without any cell sorting. The normal lung tissue was taken more than 3 cm from the tumor edge. This sample was included in a study of tumor and adjacent non-tumor tissue in lung cancer. Turning to the study itself: Each sample yielded about 4.17 million productive TCRbeta reads on average.

The V segment lost 6 bases and the J segment 8 bases; nucleotides outside the gene matches: 9. Per the germline V gene, CDR1 is SQVTM and CDR2 is ANQGSEA. The CDR3 consists of 13 residues. Study-wide findings and caveats: Shorter survival was associated with higher TCR diversity in tumors. Significantly higher TCR diversity was found in tumor than normal lung. In normal lung, the top 100 clones were significantly more dominant than in tumor.

The TCR originated in a man in his 70s with non-small cell lung cancer. The source material was distant non-tumor lung tissue. The genes are TRBV29-1 and TRBJ2-7; TRBD2 matches 11 bases. CDR3: CSVGTSGAGKQYL. The CDR3 DNA reads TGCAGCGTCGGGACTAGCGGAGCCGGGAAGCAGTACCTC.